This is a list of T cell receptor beta chains from one sample in a study of cytomegalovirus exposure and HLA in healthy donors. Method: immunoSEQ multiplex PCR; TCRdb's copy keeps in-frame clones and lacks some. This table holds under 200,000 clones, 80% to 90% found once. Material for sequencing was PBMCs. The source is a woman aged 18-29 years in good health and CMV-seronegative. CDR3s include the opening cysteine and the closing phenylalanine or tryptophan. The order of the fields is clone size, V gene, J gene, D gene, CDR3 protein, CDR3 DNA. A D gene is named only where the DNA matches it firmly. Only some rows state a clone size, as once, few, many or a class for expanded clones.

>-|TRBV7-2|TRBJ2-7|TRBD2
CASSLFLGLAAVTYEQYF
TGTGCCAGCAGCTTATTCTTGGGACTAGCGGCCGTTACCTACGAGCAGTACTTC
>-|TRBV28|TRBJ1-1|TRBD1
CASTSGTGGKNTEAFF
TGTGCCAGCACCTCGGGGACAGGGGGCAAGAACACTGAAGCTTTCTTT
>once|TRBV28|TRBJ1-1|TRBD1
CASSSDPPGQVTPNTEAFF
TGTGCCAGCAGTTCCGACCCTCCGGGACAGGTGACCCCGAACACTGAAGCTTTCTTT
>-|TRBV27|TRBJ2-7|TRBD2
CASRLAGAYEQYF
TGTGCCTCAAGGTTAGCGGGAGCCTACGAGCAGTACTTC
>-|TRBV6-5|TRBJ2-6|-
CASSYSPDSGANVLTF
TGTGCCAGCAGTTACTCGCCAGACTCTGGGGCCAACGTCCTGACTTTC
>-|TRBV6-5|TRBJ2-1|TRBD2
CASTPRTSGRHEQFF
TGTGCCAGTACCCCTCGGACTAGCGGGAGGCATGAGCAGTTCTTC
>-|TRBV28|TRBJ1-1|-
CASSLSRGTEAFF
TGTGCCAGCAGTTTATCACGGGGGACTGAAGCTTTCTTT
>-|TRBV13|TRBJ2-5|-
CASSPTGGETQYF
TGTGCCAGCTCCCCGACGGGTGGAGAGACCCAGTACTTC
>-|TRBV5-4|TRBJ1-1|-
CASSGGGKHTEAFF
TGTGCCAGCAGTGGGGGGGGAAAACACACTGAAGCTTTCTTT
>-|TRBV6-5|TRBJ1-2|-
CASSYSTELLSGYTF
TGTGCCAGCAGTTACTCGACAGAGTTACTGAGTGGCTACACCTTC
>-|TRBV4-2|TRBJ2-1|TRBD2
CASSPGLAGVDEQFF
TGTGCCAGCAGCCCGGGACTAGCGGGAGTCGATGAGCAGTTCTTC
>-|TRBV11-2|TRBJ2-7|-
CASSSRGGFYEQYF
TGTGCCAGCAGCTCAAGAGGGGGTTTCTACGAGCAGTACTTC
>-|TRBV7-2|TRBJ2-3|-
CASSLSLPDTQYF
TGTGCCAGCAGCTTATCCCTCCCAGATACGCAGTATTTT
>-|TRBV7-7|TRBJ2-5|-
CASSVTSLGETQYF
TGTGCTAGCAGCGTGACTTCACTTGGGGAGACCCAGTACTTC
>-|TRBV25-1|TRBJ1-2|-
CASSEYFMPIYGYTF
TGTGCCAGCAGTGAATACTTCATGCCTATCTATGGCTACACCTTC
>-|TRBV12-1|TRBJ2-7|-
CASNPKPDEQYF
TGTGCCAGCAACCCGAAGCCTGACGAGCAGTACTTC
>-|TRBV7-9|TRBJ1-1|-
CASSPVNTEAFF
TGTGCCAGCAGTCCTGTGAACACTGAAGCTTTCTTT
>-|TRBV5-1|TRBJ1-1|-
CASSFGTGLLNTEAFF
TGCGCCAGCAGCTTTGGTACGGGACTCTTGAACACTGAAGCTTTCTTT
>-|TRBV19|TRBJ2-7|-
CASSLHPKGEQYF
TGTGCCAGTAGTCTCCACCCCAAGGGGGAGCAGTACTTC